This T cell receptor beta chain was sequenced for a study of identifying expanded T cells in peripheral blood. Study conclusions and caveats: Two-week clone count variance significantly increased as total template count grew.

No infections or other immune events were documented during collection. The CDR3 loop spans 16 amino acids. The V end was cut by 4 bases, the J end by 8 bases, with 23 bases between. CDR1 and CDR2 (germline): MGHRA, YSYEKL. With respect to this clone: Antigen specificity is unknown.

TCRdb's copy holds only in-frame clones and misses some; the assay was immunoSEQ multiplex PCR. The data show 120,000 or so clones, about four fifths seen once. This TCR came from a person aged 18 to 75 in good health. The chain links TRBV4-1 to TRBJ1-2; TRBD1 is a possible D gene (5 bases). Input material: blood. The CDR3 DNA reads as TGCGCCAGCAGCCCCCATTTTGACGGGGCAGGCGGAGGCTACACCTTC. This sequence encodes CASSPHFDGAGGGYTF.